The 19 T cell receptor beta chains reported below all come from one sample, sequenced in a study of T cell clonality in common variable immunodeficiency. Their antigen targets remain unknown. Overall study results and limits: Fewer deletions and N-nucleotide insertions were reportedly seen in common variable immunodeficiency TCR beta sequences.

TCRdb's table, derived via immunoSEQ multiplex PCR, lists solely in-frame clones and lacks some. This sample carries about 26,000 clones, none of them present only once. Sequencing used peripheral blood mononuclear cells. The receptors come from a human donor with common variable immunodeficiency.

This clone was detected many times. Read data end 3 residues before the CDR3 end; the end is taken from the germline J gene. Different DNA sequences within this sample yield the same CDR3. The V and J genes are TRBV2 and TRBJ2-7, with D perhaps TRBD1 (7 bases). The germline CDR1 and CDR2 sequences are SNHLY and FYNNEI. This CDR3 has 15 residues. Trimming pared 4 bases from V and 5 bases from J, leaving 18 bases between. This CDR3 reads CASSVAWQGGNEQYF. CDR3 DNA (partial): TGTGCCAGCAGTGTCGCCTGGCAGGGGGGAAACGAG.

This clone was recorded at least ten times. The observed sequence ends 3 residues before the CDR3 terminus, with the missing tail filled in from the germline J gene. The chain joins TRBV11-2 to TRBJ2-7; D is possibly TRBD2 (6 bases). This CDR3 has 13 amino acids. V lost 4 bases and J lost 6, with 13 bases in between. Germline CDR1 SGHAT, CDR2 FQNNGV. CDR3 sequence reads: CASSSVERVEQYF. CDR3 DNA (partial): TGTGCCAGCAGCTCCGTGGAGCGGGTCGAG.

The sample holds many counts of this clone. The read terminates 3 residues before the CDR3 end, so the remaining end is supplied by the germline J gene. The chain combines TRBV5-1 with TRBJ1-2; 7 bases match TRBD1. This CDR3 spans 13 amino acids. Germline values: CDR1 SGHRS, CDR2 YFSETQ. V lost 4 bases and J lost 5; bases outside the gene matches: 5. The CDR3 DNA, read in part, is TGCGCCAGCAGCGTGACAGGGATGTATGGC. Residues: CASSVTGMYG. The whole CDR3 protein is CASSVTGMYGYTF.

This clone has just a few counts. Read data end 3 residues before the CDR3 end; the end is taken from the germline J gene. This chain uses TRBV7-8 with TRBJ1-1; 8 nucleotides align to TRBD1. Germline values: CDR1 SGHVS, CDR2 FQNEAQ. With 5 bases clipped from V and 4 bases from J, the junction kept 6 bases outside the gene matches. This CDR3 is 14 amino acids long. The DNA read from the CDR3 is TGTGCCAGCAGCACACTCGACAGGGGCACTGAA. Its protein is CASSTLDRGTE. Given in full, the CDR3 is CASSTLDRGTEAFF.

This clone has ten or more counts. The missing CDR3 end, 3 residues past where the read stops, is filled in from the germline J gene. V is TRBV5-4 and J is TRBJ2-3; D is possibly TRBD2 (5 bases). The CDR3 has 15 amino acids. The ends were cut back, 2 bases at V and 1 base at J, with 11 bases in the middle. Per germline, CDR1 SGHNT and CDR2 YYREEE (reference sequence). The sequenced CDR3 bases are TGTGCCAGCAGCTTTGGCCTCGGGGGCACAGATACG. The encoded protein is CASSFGLGGTDT. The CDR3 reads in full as CASSFGLGGTDTQYF.

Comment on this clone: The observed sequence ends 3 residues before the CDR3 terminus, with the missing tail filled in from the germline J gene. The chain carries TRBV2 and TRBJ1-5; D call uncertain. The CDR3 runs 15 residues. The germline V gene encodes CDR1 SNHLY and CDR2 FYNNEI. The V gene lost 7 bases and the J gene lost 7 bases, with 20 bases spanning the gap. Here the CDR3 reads CASTGFRQARQPQHF. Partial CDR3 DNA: TGTGCCAGCACTGGGTTCAGGCAGGCGCGACAGCCC.

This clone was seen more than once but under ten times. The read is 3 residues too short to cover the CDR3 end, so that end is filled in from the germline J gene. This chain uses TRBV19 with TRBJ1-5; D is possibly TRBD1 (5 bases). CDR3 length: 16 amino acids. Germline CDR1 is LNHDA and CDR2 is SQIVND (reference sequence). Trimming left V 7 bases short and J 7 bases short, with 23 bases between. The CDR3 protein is CASIGTYRGTKQPQHF. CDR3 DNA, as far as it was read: TGTGCCAGTATTGGCACATATCGGGGGACGAAGCAGCCC.

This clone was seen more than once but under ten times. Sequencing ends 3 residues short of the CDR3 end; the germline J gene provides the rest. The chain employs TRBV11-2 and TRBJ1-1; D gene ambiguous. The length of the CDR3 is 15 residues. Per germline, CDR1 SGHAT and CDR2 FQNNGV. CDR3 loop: CASTPLERRAVGAFF. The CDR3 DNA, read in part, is TGTGCCAGCACACCCCTGGAGCGGAGGGCTGTGGGA.

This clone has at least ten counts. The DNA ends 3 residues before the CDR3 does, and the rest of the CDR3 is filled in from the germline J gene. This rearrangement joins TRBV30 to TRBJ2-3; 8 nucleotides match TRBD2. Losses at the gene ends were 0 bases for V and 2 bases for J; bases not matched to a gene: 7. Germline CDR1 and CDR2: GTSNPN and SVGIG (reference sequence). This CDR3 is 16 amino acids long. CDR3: CAWSVLSGGDTDTQYF. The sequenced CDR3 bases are TGTGCCTGGAGTGTACTCAGCGGGGGTGACACAGATACG.

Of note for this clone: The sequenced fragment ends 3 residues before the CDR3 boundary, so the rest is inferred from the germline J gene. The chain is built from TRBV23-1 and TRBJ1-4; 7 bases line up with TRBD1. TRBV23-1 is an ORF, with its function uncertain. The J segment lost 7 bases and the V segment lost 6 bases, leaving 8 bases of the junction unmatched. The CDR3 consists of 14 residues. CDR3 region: CASRRGRAGEKLFF. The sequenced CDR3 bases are TGCGCCAGCAGAAGGGGGCGAGCTGGTGAAAAA.

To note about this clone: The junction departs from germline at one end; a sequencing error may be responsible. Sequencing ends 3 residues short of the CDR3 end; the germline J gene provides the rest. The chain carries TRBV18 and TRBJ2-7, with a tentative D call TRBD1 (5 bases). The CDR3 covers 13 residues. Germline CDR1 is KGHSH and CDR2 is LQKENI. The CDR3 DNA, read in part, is TGTTCCAGCAAACAAAATGGGGCATACGAG. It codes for CSSKQNGAYE. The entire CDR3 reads CSSKQNGAYEQYF. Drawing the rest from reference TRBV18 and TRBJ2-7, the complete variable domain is NAGVMQNPRHLVRRRGQEARLRCSPMKGHSHVYWYRQLPEEGLKFMVYLQKENIIDESGMPKERFSAEFPKEGPSILRIQQVVRGDSAAYFCSSKQNGAYEQYFGPGTRLTVT.

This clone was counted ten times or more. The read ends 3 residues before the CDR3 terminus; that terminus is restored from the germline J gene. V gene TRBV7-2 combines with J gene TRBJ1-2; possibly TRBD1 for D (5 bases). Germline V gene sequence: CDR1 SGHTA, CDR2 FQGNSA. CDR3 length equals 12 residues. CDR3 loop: CASSLDRYGYTF. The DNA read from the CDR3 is TGTGCCAGCAGCCTTGACAGATACGGC. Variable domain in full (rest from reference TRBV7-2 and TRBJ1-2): GAGVSQSPSNKVTEKGKDVELRCDPISGHTALYWYRQSLGQGLEFLIYFQGNSAPDKSGLPSDRFSAERTGGSVSTLTIQRTQQEDSAVYLCASSLDRYGYTFGSGTRLTVV.

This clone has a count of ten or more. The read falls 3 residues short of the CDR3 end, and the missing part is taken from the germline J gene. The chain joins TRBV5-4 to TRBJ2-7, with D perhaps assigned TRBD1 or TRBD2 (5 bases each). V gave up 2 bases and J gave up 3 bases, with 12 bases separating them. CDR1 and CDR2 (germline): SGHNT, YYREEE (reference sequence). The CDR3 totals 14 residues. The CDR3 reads CASSFSAGSYEQYF. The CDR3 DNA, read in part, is TGTGCCAGCAGCTTTTCGGCAGGGAGCTACGAG.

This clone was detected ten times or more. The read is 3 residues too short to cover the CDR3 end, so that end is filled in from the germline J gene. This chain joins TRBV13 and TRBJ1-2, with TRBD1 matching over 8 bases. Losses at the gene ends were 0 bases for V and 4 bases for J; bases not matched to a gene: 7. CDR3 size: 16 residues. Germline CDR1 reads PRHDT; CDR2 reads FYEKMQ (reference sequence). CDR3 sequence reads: CASSLGRGRLGYGYTF. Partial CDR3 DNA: TGTGCCAGCAGCTTAGGCAGGGGGCGATTGGGCTATGGC. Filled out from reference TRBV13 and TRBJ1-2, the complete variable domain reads AAGVIQSPRHLIKEKRETATLKCYPIPRHDTVYWYQQGPGQDPQFLISFYEKMQSDKGSIPDRFSAQQFSDYHSELNMSSLELGDSALYFCASSLGRGRLGYGYTFGSGTRLTVV.

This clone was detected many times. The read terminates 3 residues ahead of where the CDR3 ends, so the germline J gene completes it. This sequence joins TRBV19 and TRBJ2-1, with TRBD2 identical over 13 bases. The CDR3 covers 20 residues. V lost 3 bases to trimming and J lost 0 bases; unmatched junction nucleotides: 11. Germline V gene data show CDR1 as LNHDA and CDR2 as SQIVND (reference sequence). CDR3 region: CASSIGGLAGEISSYNEQFF. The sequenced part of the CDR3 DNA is TGTGCCAGTAGTATTGGCGGACTAGCGGGAGAAATAAGCTCCTACAATGAG. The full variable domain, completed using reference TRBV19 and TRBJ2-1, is DGGITQSPKYLFRKEGQNVTLSCEQNLNHDAMYWYRQDPGQGLRLIYYSQIVNDFQKGDIAEGYSVSREKKESFPLTVTSAQKNPTAFYLCASSIGGLAGEISSYNEQFFGPGTRLTVL.

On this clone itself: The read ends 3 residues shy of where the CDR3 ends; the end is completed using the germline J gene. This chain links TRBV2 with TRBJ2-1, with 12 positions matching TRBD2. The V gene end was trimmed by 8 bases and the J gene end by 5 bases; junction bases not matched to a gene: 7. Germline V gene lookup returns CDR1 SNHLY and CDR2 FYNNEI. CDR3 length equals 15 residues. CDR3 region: CASSRTSGAHNEQFF. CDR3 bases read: TGTGCCAGCTCCCGGACTAGCGGGGCCCACAATGAG.

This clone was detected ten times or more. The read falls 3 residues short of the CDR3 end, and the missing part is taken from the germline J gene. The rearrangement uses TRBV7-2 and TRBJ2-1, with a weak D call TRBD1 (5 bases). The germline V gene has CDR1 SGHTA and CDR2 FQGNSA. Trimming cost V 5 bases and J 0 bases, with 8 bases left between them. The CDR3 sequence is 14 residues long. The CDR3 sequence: CASSLQASYNEQFF. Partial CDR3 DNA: TGTGCCAGCAGCCTACAGGCCTCCTACAATGAG. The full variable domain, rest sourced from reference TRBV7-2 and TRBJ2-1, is GAGVSQSPSNKVTEKGKDVELRCDPISGHTALYWYRQSLGQGLEFLIYFQGNSAPDKSGLPSDRFSAERTGGSVSTLTIQRTQQEDSAVYLCASSLQASYNEQFFGPGTRLTVL.

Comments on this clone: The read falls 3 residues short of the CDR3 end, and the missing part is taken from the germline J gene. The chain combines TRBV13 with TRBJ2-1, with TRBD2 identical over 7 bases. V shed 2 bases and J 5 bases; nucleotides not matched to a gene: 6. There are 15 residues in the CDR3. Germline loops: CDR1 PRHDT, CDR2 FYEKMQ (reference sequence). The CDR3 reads CASSLRAGVDNEQFF. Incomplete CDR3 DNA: TGTGCCAGCAGCTTAAGGGCGGGAGTAGACAATGAG.

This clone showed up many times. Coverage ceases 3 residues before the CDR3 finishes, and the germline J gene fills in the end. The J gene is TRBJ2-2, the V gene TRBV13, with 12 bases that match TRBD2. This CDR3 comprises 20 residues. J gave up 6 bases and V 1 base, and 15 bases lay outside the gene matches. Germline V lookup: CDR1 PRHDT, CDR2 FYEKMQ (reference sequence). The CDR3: CASSLERDSTSGRPSGELFF. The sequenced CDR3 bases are TGTGCCAGCAGCTTAGAAAGGGACAGTACTAGCGGGAGGCCCTCCGGGGAG.